One and the same sample provided the 32 T cell receptor beta chains below, sequenced in a study of Ad26.COV2.S vaccination and SARS-CoV-2 variants. As for treatment: 15 to 20 received Ad26.COV2.S at low or high dose, single or two shots; 5 received placebo; per-sample allocation not given. Specimens were obtained on day 63 following the first vaccine or placebo injection. Sequencing used immunoSEQ multiplex PCR; TCRdb keeps in-frame clones, though not all of them. Of approximately 450,000 clones in the sample, 80% to 95% were seen once. This material consisted of peripheral blood, taken in a trial of Ad26.COV2.S vaccine versus placebo. The receptors stem from a person between 18 and 60 years old who received the Ad26.COV2.S COVID-19 vaccine or a placebo.

The J gene is TRBJ2-3, the V gene TRBV6-2 or TRBV6-3, with a tentative D call TRBD1 (6 bases). Germline V lookup: CDR1 MNHEY, CDR2 SVGEGT. Trimming took off 5 bases at V and 0 bases at J, with 12 bases between the two ends. The CDR3 length is 15 residues. The CDR3 sequence: CASSPGTPSTDTQYF. The DNA for the CDR3 is TGTGCCAGCAGTCCCGGGACACCGAGCACAGATACGCAGTATTTT.

V and J are TRBV11-1 and TRBJ2-7; D is undetermined. The germline V gene has CDR1 SGHAT and CDR2 FQDESV (reference sequence). This CDR3 is built from 14 residues. V was shortened by 3 bases and J by 0 bases, with 9 bases between the two germline ends. The CDR3 region is CASSFNRGSYEQYF. The CDR3 DNA sequence: TGTGCCAGCAGCTTTAATCGCGGCTCCTACGAGCAGTACTTC.

V and J are TRBV28 and TRBJ1-2; D unclear. V lost 6 bases and J lost 8, with 16 bases in between. The CDR3 is made up of 13 amino acids. Germline CDR1 MDHEN, CDR2 SYDVKM. DNA for the CDR3: TGTGCCAGCAGCTTAAGGGTATTTACCGGCTACACCTTC. It is translated as CASSLRVFTGYTF.

The V and J genes are TRBV5-6 and TRBJ1-1; 8 bases map to TRBD1. J gave up 6 bases and V 4 bases, and 14 bases lay outside the gene matches. Per the germline V gene, CDR1 is SGHDT and CDR2 is YYEEEE. The CDR3 spans 16 residues. The CDR3 reads CASSGGQGADWAEAFF. CDR3 sequence (DNA): TGTGCCAGCAGCGGCGGACAGGGTGCGGACTGGGCTGAAGCTTTCTTT. Drawing the rest from reference TRBV5-6 and TRBJ1-1, the complete variable domain is DAGVTQSPTHLIKTRGQQVTLRCSPKSGHDTVSWYQQALGQGPQFIFQYYEEEERQRGNFPDRFSGHQFPNYSSELNVNALLLGDSALYLCASSGGQGADWAEAFFGQGTRLTVV.

The rearrangement joins TRBV5-4 to TRBJ1-1; 7 nucleotides match TRBD1. V shed 5 bases and J 1 base; nucleotides not matched to a gene: 5. From germline, CDR1 is SGHNT and CDR2 YYREEE (reference sequence). The CDR3 totals 14 residues. For the CDR3, the DNA is TGTGCCAGCAGTTCGACAGGGCGGAACACTGAAGCTTTCTTT. It yields the protein CASSSTGRNTEAFF.

The chain carries TRBV6-2 or TRBV6-3 and TRBJ1-1; no firm D call. Per the germline V gene, CDR1 is MNHEY and CDR2 is SVGEGT. The CDR3 consists of 15 residues. The germline V and J ends were trimmed by 2 bases and 9 bases, with 19 bases remaining between them. The CDR3 nucleotides are TGTGCCAGCAGTTACACCGGGGAAGGTAGTGGAAAAGCTTTCTTT. Protein: CASSYTGEGSGKAFF.

The chain joins TRBV7-3 to TRBJ2-1, with 8 nucleotides matching TRBD2. Germline CDR1 SGHTA, CDR2 FQGTGA. V lost 7 bases and J lost 9; bases outside the gene matches: 8. The CDR3 covers 13 residues. CDR3 coding DNA: TGTGCCAGCATGGGTAGCGGGAATGGTGAGCAGTTCTTC. It specifies CASMGSGNGEQFF.

The chain links TRBV10-3 to TRBJ2-1; no firm D call. Trimming removed 10 bases at V and 2 bases at J, with 15 bases between. Per the germline V gene, CDR1 is ENHRY and CDR2 is SYGVKD. The CDR3 is made up of 14 amino acids. The CDR3 nucleotides read TGTGCCACTAGACTCAGTGATACCTACAATGAGCAGTTCTTC. It codes for CATRLSDTYNEQFF.

The V and J genes are TRBV7-3 and TRBJ2-3; a possible D gene is TRBD2 (6 bases). The CDR3 has 15 amino acids. V was cut by 3 bases and J by 0 bases, with 10 bases left in between. Per germline, CDR1 SGHTA and CDR2 FQGTGA. In DNA, the CDR3 is TGTGCCAGCAGCTTCTCCGGGACTAGCACAGATACGCAGTATTTT. It specifies CASSFSGTSTDTQYF.

The sample holds one count of this clone. The chain links TRBV4-3 to TRBJ2-6; no clear D. V gave up 0 bases and J gave up 0 bases, with 9 bases separating them. CDR3 length: 17 residues. Germline V gene data show CDR1 as LGHNA and CDR2 as YSLEER. This CDR3 is CASSQDRVFSGANVLTF. CDR3 bases: TGCGCCAGCAGCCAAGATCGGGTCTTCTCTGGGGCCAACGTCCTGACTTTC.

The V call is TRBV6-5, the J call TRBJ2-5, with no clear D. The CDR3 covers 11 residues. CDR1 is MNHEY and CDR2 is SVGAGI in the germline V gene. Trimming stripped 5 bases from V and 5 bases from J, with 6 bases between. The CDR3 region is CASSRRETQYF. DNA of the CDR3: TGTGCCAGCAGTCGCCGGGAGACCCAGTACTTC.

This clone was found once. The chain uses TRBV21-1 and TRBJ2-2; the D call TRBD1 from the table was never checked on the DNA. TRBV21-1 constitutes a pseudogene. The CDR3 sequence is 19 residues long. The CDR3 DNA follows: TGTGCCAGCAGCGAAAAAGGGGAGAACAGGGGACCGAACACCGGGGAGCTGTTTTTT. Translation gives CASSEKGENRGPNTGELFF.

The chain employs TRBV12-5 and TRBJ2-3; D is unresolved. V shed 1 base and J shed 3 bases, with 8 bases lying between them. CDR1 LGHNT and CDR2 FRNRAP come from the germline V gene. This CDR3 comprises 14 residues. The CDR3 coding sequence is TGTGCTAGTGGTTTGGGACACCGAACAGATACGCAGTATTTT. Residues: CASGLGHRTDTQYF.

Comment on this clone: Other DNA variants within this sample encode the same CDR3. The V call is TRBV7-9, the J call TRBJ1-4, with 8 nucleotides matching TRBD1. Germline trimming cut 5 bases from V and 8 bases from J; bases unmatched to any gene: 7. Looked up from germline, CDR1 is SEHNR and CDR2 is FQNEAQ (reference sequence). This CDR3 is 14 amino acids long. The CDR3 loop is CASSLGQGGEKLFF. CDR3 DNA sequence: TGTGCCAGCAGCCTTGGACAGGGAGGAGAAAAACTGTTTTTT.

The V and J genes are TRBV5-1 and TRBJ2-5; 11 nucleotides align to TRBD2. The CDR3 length is 15 residues. The germline V gene has CDR1 SGHRS and CDR2 YFSETQ. The V and J ends lost 6 bases and 0 bases, in that order; junction bases with no gene match: 4. The chain's CDR3 is CASTPSGRYQETQYF. In nucleotides, the CDR3 is TGCGCCAGCACCCCTAGCGGGAGGTACCAAGAGACCCAGTACTTC.

The chain is built from TRBV29-1 and TRBJ2-7; 8 nucleotides align to TRBD1. V was pared by 4 bases and J by 4 bases, with 9 bases of the junction left unmatched. The CDR3 sequence is 14 residues long. Looked up from germline, CDR1 is SQVTM and CDR2 is ANQGSEA. CDR3 in amino acids: CSVALQDRGYEQYF. CDR3 nucleotide sequence: TGCAGCGTTGCACTACAAGACAGGGGATACGAGCAGTACTTC.

CDR3 nucleotide sequence: TGTGCCAGCAGTTCAAGACAGGGACACTATGGCTACACCTTC. Protein sequence: CASSSRQGHYGYTF. The genes are TRBV27 and TRBJ1-2, with TRBD1 matching over 7 bases. The CDR3 runs to 14 residues. With 4 bases clipped from V and 3 bases from J, the junction kept 5 bases outside the gene matches. Germline assignment: CDR1 MNHEY and CDR2 SMNVEV (reference sequence).

This clone came up a few times. V and J are TRBV5-1 and TRBJ2-1, with D possibly being TRBD1 (6 bases). V lost 1 base, J lost 2 bases, and 7 bases lay in between. CDR1 and CDR2 (germline): SGHRS, YFSETQ. This CDR3 is 14 amino acids long. The CDR3 loop is CASSLRTAYNEQFF. The CDR3 nucleotides are TGCGCCAGCAGCTTGAGGACAGCCTACAATGAGCAGTTCTTC.

The table lists this clone with a few counts. The chain joins TRBV6-1 to TRBJ1-5; unclear D gene. V dropped 0 bases and J dropped 6 bases, with 9 bases sitting between them. Germline CDR1 and CDR2: MNHNS and SASEGT. The CDR3 extends over 14 amino acids. CDR3 DNA sequence: TGTGCCAGCAGTGAAGCTGTGGCGGCTCAGCCCCAGCATTTT. Amino acids: CASSEAVAAQPQHF.

The chain couples TRBV5-1 to TRBJ2-2; D gene unclear. Trimming took off 4 bases at V and 1 base at J, with 11 bases between the two ends. This CDR3 comprises 15 residues. Per the germline V gene, CDR1 is SGHRS and CDR2 is YFSETQ. DNA of the CDR3: TGCGCCAGCAGCCCGACAACGATGAACACCGGGGAGCTGTTTTTT. Amino acid sequence: CASSPTTMNTGELFF.

The genes are TRBV30 and TRBJ1-1, with 7 bases aligning to TRBD1. CDR3 length: 12 residues. Germline V CDR1 and CDR2: GTSNPN, SVGIG (reference sequence). Germline trimming cut 8 bases from V and 0 bases from J; bases unmatched to any gene: 3. The CDR3 protein is CAMGQLNTEAFF. DNA of the CDR3: TGTGCCATGGGACAGTTGAACACTGAAGCTTTCTTT.

The chain employs TRBV27 and TRBJ1-5, with TRBD1 identical over 10 bases. Trimming removed 5 bases from V and 7 bases from J; junction bases left unmatched: 5. Germline CDR1 and CDR2: MNHEY and SMNVEV (reference sequence). The CDR3 is 14 amino acids. The CDR3 nucleotides read TGTGCCAGCAGTCTCGGGACAGGGGAACAGCCCCAGCATTTT. Translating it yields CASSLGTGEQPQHF.

J is TRBJ1-1 and V is TRBV7-9; 8 bases agree with TRBD1. This CDR3 has 12 amino acids. Losses at the gene ends were 5 bases for V and 7 bases for J; bases not matched to a gene: 3. Germline CDR1 is SEHNR and CDR2 is FQNEAQ (reference sequence). CDR3 sequence: CASSQTGVEAFF. The DNA of the CDR3 is TGTGCCAGCAGCCAGACAGGGGTTGAAGCTTTCTTT.

The V and J genes are TRBV19 and TRBJ2-4; 10 bases line up with TRBD2. Germline assignment: CDR1 LNHDA and CDR2 SQIVND (reference sequence). This CDR3 contains 18 residues. The V segment lost 0 bases and the J segment 9 bases; nucleotides outside the gene matches: 14. The CDR3 reads CASSIDRGASGSWSIQYF. CDR3 DNA sequence: TGTGCCAGTAGTATAGATCGTGGGGCTAGCGGGAGTTGGAGCATTCAGTACTTC.

This clone was seen just once. This chain connects TRBV6-5 to TRBJ2-1; 8 bases are a match to TRBD2. Germline V gene data show CDR1 as MNHEY and CDR2 as SVGAGI. There are 14 residues in the CDR3. Trimming took 6 bases from V and 8 from J; bases not matched to a gene: 9. The CDR3 spells CASRRGLGLDEQFF. CDR3 nucleotide sequence: TGTGCCAGCAGGAGGGGACTAGGTCTCGATGAGCAGTTCTTC.

The CDR3 sequence: CASSSSSGANVLTF. In DNA, the CDR3 is TGTGCCAGCAGTTCAAGCTCTGGGGCCAACGTCCTGACTTTC. V is TRBV28 and J is TRBJ2-6; unclear D gene. CDR1 MDHEN and CDR2 SYDVKM come from the germline V gene. V was clipped by 4 bases and J by 0 bases, with 4 bases between them. The CDR3 runs 14 residues.

The V and J genes are TRBV3-1 (or the pseudogene TRBV3-2) and TRBJ2-7; 7 nucleotides agree with TRBD1. After removal of 2 bases from V and 5 bases from J, the junction contained 9 bases not matched to a gene. This CDR3 is built from 15 residues. Germline assignment: CDR1 LGHDT and CDR2 YNNKEL (reference sequence). The DNA for the CDR3 is TGTGCCAGCAGCCAATTTACAGGGGTAGGCGACGAGCAGTACTTC. It specifies CASSQFTGVGDEQYF.

V gene TRBV6-5 combines with J gene TRBJ2-3; D remains ambiguous. CDR3 length: 13 amino acids. Germline CDR1 MNHEY, CDR2 SVGAGI. Between the trimmed V and J ends, which lost 7 bases and 3 bases, there was a span of 11 bases. CDR3 protein: CASKPVLTDTQYF. The DNA for the CDR3 is TGTGCCAGCAAACCCGTTCTGACAGATACGCAGTATTTT.

The chain employs TRBV19 and TRBJ2-7, with TRBD2 identical over 12 bases. The CDR3 contains 17 residues. After removal of 3 bases from V and 6 bases from J, the junction contained 12 bases not matched to a gene. Per the germline V gene, CDR1 is LNHDA and CDR2 is SQIVND (reference sequence). The CDR3 reads CASSMGRLAGDSGEQYF. The CDR3 DNA follows: TGTGCCAGTAGTATGGGGAGACTAGCGGGAGACTCAGGCGAGCAGTACTTC.

The genes are TRBV24-1 and TRBJ1-1, with TRBD1 identical over 8 bases. The CDR3 has 17 residues. V dropped 3 bases and J dropped 4; count of bases not matched to a gene: 12. The germline CDR1 and CDR2 sequences are KGHDR and SFDVKD. CDR3 nucleotide sequence: TGTGCCACCAGTGATCGTGCAGGGGGCCGGATGGGCACTGAAGCTTTCTTT. Translated: CATSDRAGGRMGTEAFF.

This chain links TRBV2 with TRBJ2-1; D may be TRBD2 (5 bases). Germline V gene sequence: CDR1 SNHLY, CDR2 FYNNEI. V gave up 3 bases and J gave up 1 base, with 10 bases separating them. The CDR3 extends over 15 amino acids. The chain's CDR3 is CASSEVAQSYNEQFF. The CDR3 nucleotides are TGTGCCAGCAGTGAGGTAGCGCAGTCCTACAATGAGCAGTTCTTC.

Regarding this clone: The junction departs from germline at one end; a sequencing error may be responsible. This chain uses TRBV7-7 with TRBJ2-5; TRBD1 aligns across 7 bases. The CDR3 is made up of 14 amino acids. Germline lookup yields CDR1 SSHAT and CDR2 FNYEAQ (reference sequence). Here the CDR3 DNA reads TGTGCTAGCAGCCCCGGGACAGTCCAAGAGACCCAGTACTTC. Its translation is CASSPGTVQETQYF.